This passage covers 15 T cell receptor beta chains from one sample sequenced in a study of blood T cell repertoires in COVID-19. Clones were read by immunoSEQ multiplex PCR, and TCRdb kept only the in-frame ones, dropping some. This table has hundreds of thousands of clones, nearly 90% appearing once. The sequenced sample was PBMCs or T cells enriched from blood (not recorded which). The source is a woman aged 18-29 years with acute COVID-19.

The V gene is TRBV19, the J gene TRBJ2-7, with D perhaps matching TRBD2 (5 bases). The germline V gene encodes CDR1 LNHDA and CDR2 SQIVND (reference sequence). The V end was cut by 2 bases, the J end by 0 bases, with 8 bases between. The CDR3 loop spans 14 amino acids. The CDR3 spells CASSIPGSSYEQYF. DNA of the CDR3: TGTGCCAGTAGTATACCGGGATCCTCCTACGAGCAGTACTTC.

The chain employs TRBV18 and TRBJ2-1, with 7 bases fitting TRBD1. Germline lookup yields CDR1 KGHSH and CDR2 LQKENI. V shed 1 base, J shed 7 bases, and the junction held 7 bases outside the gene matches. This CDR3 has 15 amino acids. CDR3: CASSPRSGGENEQFF. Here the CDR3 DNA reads TGTGCCAGCTCACCACGGTCAGGGGGAGAGAATGAGCAGTTCTTC.

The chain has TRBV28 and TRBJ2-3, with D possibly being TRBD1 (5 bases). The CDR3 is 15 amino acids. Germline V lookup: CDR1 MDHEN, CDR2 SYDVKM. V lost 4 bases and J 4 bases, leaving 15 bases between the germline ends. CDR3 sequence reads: CASSSPGSVSDTQYF. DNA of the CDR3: TGTGCCAGCAGTTCCCCAGGGTCGGTATCAGATACGCAGTATTTT.

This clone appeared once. CDR3 DNA sequence: TGTGCCAGCAGCCCTTTAGCGGGAAAGAGCTCCTACAATGAGCAGTTCTTC. It codes for CASSPLAGKSSYNEQFF. The V and J genes are TRBV11-2 and TRBJ2-1, with 8 positions matching TRBD2. CDR1 SGHAT and CDR2 FQNNGV come from the germline V gene. This CDR3 region has 17 residues. J lost 0 bases, V lost 5 bases, and 9 bases had no gene match.

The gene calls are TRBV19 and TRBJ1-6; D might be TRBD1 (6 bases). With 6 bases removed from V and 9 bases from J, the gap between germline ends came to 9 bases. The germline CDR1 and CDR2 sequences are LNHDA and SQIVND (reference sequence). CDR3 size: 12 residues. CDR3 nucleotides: TGTGCCAGTAGACAGGGTGTTTCACCCCTCCACTTT. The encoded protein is CASRQGVSPLHF.

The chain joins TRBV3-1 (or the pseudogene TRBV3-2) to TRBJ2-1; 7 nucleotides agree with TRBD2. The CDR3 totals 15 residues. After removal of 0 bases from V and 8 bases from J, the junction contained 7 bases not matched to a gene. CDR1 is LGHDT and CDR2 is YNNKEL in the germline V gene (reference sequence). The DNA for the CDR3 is TGTGCCAGCAGCCAAGAATTGACGGGGAGGGATGAGCAGTTCTTC. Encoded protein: CASSQELTGRDEQFF.

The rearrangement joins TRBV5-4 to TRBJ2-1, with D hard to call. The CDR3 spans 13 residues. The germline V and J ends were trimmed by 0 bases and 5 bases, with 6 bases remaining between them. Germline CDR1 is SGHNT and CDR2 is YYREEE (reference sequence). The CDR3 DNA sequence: TGTGCCAGCAGCTTGGCCAGTAACAATGAGCAGTTCTTC. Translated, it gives CASSLASNNEQFF. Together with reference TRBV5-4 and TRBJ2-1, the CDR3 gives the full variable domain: ETGVTQSPTHLIKTRGQQVTLRCSSQSGHNTVSWYQQALGQGPQFIFQYYREEENGRGNFPPRFSGLQFPNYSSELNVNALELDDSALYLCASSLASNNEQFFGPGTRLTVL.

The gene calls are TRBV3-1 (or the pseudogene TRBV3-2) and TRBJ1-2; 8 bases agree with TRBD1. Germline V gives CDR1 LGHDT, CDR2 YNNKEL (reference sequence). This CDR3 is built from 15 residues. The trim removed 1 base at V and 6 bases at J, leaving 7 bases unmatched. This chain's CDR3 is CASSQVPRGLHGYTF. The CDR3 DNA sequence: TGTGCCAGCAGCCAAGTCCCCAGGGGGCTTCATGGCTACACCTTC.

The CDR3 region is CASTPGQGVNEQFF. The DNA of the CDR3 is TGTGCCAGCACCCCGGGACAGGGAGTTAATGAGCAGTTCTTC. This chain links TRBV28 with TRBJ2-1, with 9 bases fitting TRBD1. V shed 7 bases and J 7 bases; nucleotides not matched to a gene: 8. The CDR3 has 14 residues. The germline CDR1 and CDR2 sequences are MDHEN and SYDVKM. Using reference TRBV28 and TRBJ2-1 for the parts outside the CDR3, the full variable domain is DVKVTQSSRYLVKRTGEKVFLECVQDMDHENMFWYRQDPGLGLRLIYFSYDVKMKEKGDIPEGYSVSREKKERFSLILESASTNQTSMYLCASTPGQGVNEQFFGPGTRLTVL.

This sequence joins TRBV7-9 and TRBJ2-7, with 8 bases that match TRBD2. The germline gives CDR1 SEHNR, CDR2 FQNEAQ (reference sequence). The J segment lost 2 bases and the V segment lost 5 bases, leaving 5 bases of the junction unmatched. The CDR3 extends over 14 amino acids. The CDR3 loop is CASSLLADTYEQYF. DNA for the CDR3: TGTGCCAGCAGCCTACTAGCGGATACCTACGAGCAGTACTTC.

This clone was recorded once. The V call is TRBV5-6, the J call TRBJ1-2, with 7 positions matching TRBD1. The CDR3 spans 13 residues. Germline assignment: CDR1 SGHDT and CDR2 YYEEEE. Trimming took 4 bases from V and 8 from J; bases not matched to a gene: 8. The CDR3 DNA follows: TGTGCCAGCAGCCCCGACAGGGTCTCCGGCTACACCTTC. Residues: CASSPDRVSGYTF.

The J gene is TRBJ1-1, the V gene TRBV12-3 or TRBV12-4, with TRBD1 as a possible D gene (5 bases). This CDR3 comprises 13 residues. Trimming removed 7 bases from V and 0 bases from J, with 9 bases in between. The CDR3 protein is CASIRGVNTEAFF. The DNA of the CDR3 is TGTGCCAGCATCCGGGGGGTGAACACTGAAGCTTTCTTT.

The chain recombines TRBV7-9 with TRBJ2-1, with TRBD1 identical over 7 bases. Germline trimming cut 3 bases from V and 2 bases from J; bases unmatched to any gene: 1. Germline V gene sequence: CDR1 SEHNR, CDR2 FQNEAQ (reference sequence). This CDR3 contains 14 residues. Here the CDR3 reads CASSFGTAYNEQFF. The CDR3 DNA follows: TGTGCCAGCAGCTTCGGGACAGCCTACAATGAGCAGTTCTTC.

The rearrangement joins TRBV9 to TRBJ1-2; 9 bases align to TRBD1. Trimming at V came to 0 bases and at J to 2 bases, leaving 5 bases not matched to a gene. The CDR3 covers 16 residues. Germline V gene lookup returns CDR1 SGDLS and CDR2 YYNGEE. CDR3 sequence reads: CASSVVGTGLNYGYTF. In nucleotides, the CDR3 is TGTGCCAGCAGCGTAGTGGGGACAGGGCTGAACTATGGCTACACCTTC.

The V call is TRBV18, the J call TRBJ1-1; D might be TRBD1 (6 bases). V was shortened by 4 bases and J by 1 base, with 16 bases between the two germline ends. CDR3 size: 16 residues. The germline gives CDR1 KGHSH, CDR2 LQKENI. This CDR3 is CASSLQRTAQNTEAFF. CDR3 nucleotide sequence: TGTGCCAGCTCACTTCAGCGGACAGCGCAGAACACTGAAGCTTTCTTT.